Following are 5 T cell receptor beta chains from one sample sequenced in a study of cytomegalovirus exposure and HLA in healthy donors. PCR was performed using 60 Vbeta and 13 Jbeta primers. TCRdb's copy holds only in-frame clones and misses some; the assay was immunoSEQ multiplex PCR. Of 120,000 or so clones in the sample, 80% are singletons; the top ten hold 0.95% to 1.5%. Material: PBMCs. All receptors derive from a female donor in good health and CMV-seronegative.

V usage is TRBV23-1 and J usage is TRBJ1-4, with 7 bases matching TRBD1. TRBV23-1 belongs to the ORF category, with a function that is uncertain. Trimming cost V 3 bases and J 3 bases; bases outside gene matches: 4. This CDR3 is built from 15 residues. The CDR3 DNA is TGCGCCAGCAGTCAGAGGGGGCAAGCTAATGAAAAACTGTTTTTT. Residues: CASSQRGQANEKLFF.

The chain combines TRBV28 with TRBJ2-1; no clear D. V lost 6 bases and J 0 bases, leaving 12 bases between the germline ends. Germline V gene sequence: CDR1 MDHEN, CDR2 SYDVKM. CDR3 length equals 15 residues. As DNA, the CDR3 is TGTGCCAGCAGCCAGCCCCGGAGCTCCTACAATGAGCAGTTCTTC. This encodes CASSQPRSSYNEQFF.

The genes are TRBV30 and TRBJ1-5, with a tentative D call TRBD1 (5 bases). This CDR3 spans 15 amino acids. V was cut by 1 base and J by 0 bases, with 10 bases left in between. The germline gives CDR1 GTSNPN, CDR2 SVGIG (reference sequence). The CDR3 bases are TGTGCCTGGAGTGGGGGCAGTAATAGCAATCAGCCCCAGCATTTT. Protein product: CAWSGGSNSNQPQHF.

The chain links TRBV19 to TRBJ1-5; possibly TRBD1 for D (6 bases). This CDR3 is built from 15 residues. V shed 5 bases and J shed 7 bases, with 18 bases lying between them. Germline assignment: CDR1 LNHDA and CDR2 SQIVND (reference sequence). This CDR3 reads CASSPEVTGSQPQHF. CDR3 coding DNA: TGTGCCAGTAGTCCCGAGGTAACAGGGTCCCAGCCCCAGCATTTT. The variable domain in full, completed from reference TRBV19 and TRBJ1-5, reads DGGITQSPKYLFRKEGQNVTLSCEQNLNHDAMYWYRQDPGQGLRLIYYSQIVNDFQKGDIAEGYSVSREKKESFPLTVTSAQKNPTAFYLCASSPEVTGSQPQHFGDGTRLSIL.

The chain couples TRBV27 to TRBJ1-6, with D possibly being TRBD1 (5 bases). The V and J ends lost 7 bases and 7 bases respectively, with 23 bases between them. This CDR3 is built from 17 residues. CDR1 MNHEY and CDR2 SMNVEV come from the germline V gene (reference sequence). CDR3 nucleotide sequence: TGTGCCAGCAATTCGCTTTGGGGGGTTCGAGAGAATTCACCCCTCCACTTT. It is translated as CASNSLWGVRENSPLHF.